This T cell receptor beta chain comes out of a study of T-cell memory formation after mild COVID-19. This CDR3 comprises 15 residues. CDR1 is SGDLS and CDR2 is YYNGEE in the germline V gene. Trimming shortened V by 0 bases and J by 4 bases, and 13 bases separated the two germline ends. Each CDR3 protein is one row after TCRdb ran MiXCR on the 5' RACE reads. This sample carries 250,000 to 350,000 distinct CDR3 sequences, 19% of them seen once, and the ten largest clones take more than 20%. Study observations and caveats: The SARS-CoV-2 specificity of second-wave clones reaching peak at day 37 remained unverified.

This clonotype has more than one count but fewer than ten. As yet, its antigen is unknown. Sequences were obtained from PBMCs or a T cell subset sorted from them (not recorded which). The gene calls are TRBV9 and TRBJ1-2; a weak D match, TRBD1 (5 bases). The TCR was taken from a man between 18 and 35 years old who had mild COVID-19 (a few samples of this study predate the infection). Cell type and time point are not known. Here the CDR3 reads CASSVESQGGYGYTF. The CDR3 nucleotides are TGTGCCAGCAGCGTAGAATCTCAGGGTGGCTATGGCTACACCTTC.